These 13 T cell receptor beta chains came from one sample sequenced in a study of cytomegalovirus exposure and HLA in healthy donors (dated by TCRdb to the late 2010s). Receptor amplification or capture employed the immunoSEQ multiplex PCR assay. A mixture of 60 forward primers for TCR Vbeta segments and 13 reverse primers for TCR Jbeta segments was used in the multiplex PCR. TCRdb carries this immuneACCESS record with in-frame sequences only. Its versions omit some clonotypes, under half of them owing to an unresolved V gene in the studies checked, with the rest unexplained. Within this sample are about 200,000 clones, with about 90% of them counted one time only. 1% to 1.5% of the sample is taken by the ten largest. The sample comprised PBMCs. All receptors come from a man aged 30 to 45 in good health and CMV-seronegative.

The CDR3 loop is CASRPQGGQPQHF. CDR3 nucleotides: TGTGCCAGCAGACCACAGGGCGGTCAGCCCCAGCATTTT. The chain has TRBV6-5 and TRBJ1-5; tentatively, D is TRBD1 (6 bases). The CDR3 loop spans 13 amino acids. Germline V gene lookup returns CDR1 MNHEY and CDR2 SVGAGI. V was trimmed by 6 bases and J by 6 bases, leaving 12 bases between them.

The chain joins TRBV5-6 to TRBJ1-5; the match to TRBD1 covers 8 bases. This CDR3 comprises 14 residues. The trim removed 4 bases at V and 6 bases at J, leaving 6 bases unmatched. The V gene's germline CDR1 is SGHDT and CDR2 YYEEEE. In DNA form, the CDR3 reads TGTGCCAGCAGCAGGACAGGGATAGCTCAGCCCCAGCATTTT. Amino acids: CASSRTGIAQPQHF.

The CDR3 here is CASSLAEGQGAAEKLFF. The CDR3 region has the DNA TGTGCCAGCAGCTTAGCGGAGGGACAGGGGGCAGCTGAAAAACTGTTTTTT. V is TRBV7-9 and J is TRBJ1-4; TRBD1 matches at 12 bases. The CDR3 has 17 residues. Unmatched junction bases numbered 6, after V lost 0 bases and J lost 7 bases. Germline V gene sequence: CDR1 SEHNR, CDR2 FQNEAQ (reference sequence).

J is TRBJ2-1 and V is TRBV27; tentatively, D is TRBD1 (6 bases). The CDR3 length is 17 residues. Germline CDR1 reads MNHEY; CDR2 reads SMNVEV (reference sequence). V gave up 5 bases and J gave up 0 bases, with 17 bases separating them. The CDR3 DNA reads as TGTGCCAGCAGTGCCATCCACAGGGTGAGCTCCTACAATGAGCAGTTCTTC. Encoded protein: CASSAIHRVSSYNEQFF.

The chain combines TRBV5-6 with TRBJ1-2; D gene uncertain. V was cut by 3 bases and J by 4 bases, with 10 bases left in between. Germline CDR1 SGHDT, CDR2 YYEEEE. The CDR3 is 13 amino acids. CDR3 loop: CASSSGRAYGYTF. The CDR3 nucleotides read TGTGCCAGCAGCTCGGGGAGGGCCTATGGCTACACCTTC.

CDR3 sequence (DNA): TGTGCCAGCAGCTTAGTTCCCGGGACTAGCGGGAGTATTGAGCAGTTCTTC. As protein: CASSLVPGTSGSIEQFF. The chain employs TRBV7-2 and TRBJ2-1, with TRBD2 matching 14 bases. Germline-derived CDR1 and CDR2 are SGHTA and FQGNSA. V shed 1 base, J shed 9 bases, and the junction held 8 bases outside the gene matches. The CDR3 covers 17 residues.

CDR3 coding DNA: TGTGCCGCTAAGGGCAGGGGGCAAGCTTTCTTT. Protein product: CAAKGRGQAFF. The genes are TRBV2 and TRBJ1-1, with 8 bases lining up with TRBD1. Germline V gene data show CDR1 as SNHLY and CDR2 as FYNNEI. This CDR3 is 11 amino acids long. J lost 9 bases, V lost 11 bases, and 8 bases had no gene match.

The chain is built from TRBV30 and TRBJ1-4, with D possibly being TRBD1 (5 bases). The V end was cut by 1 base, the J end by 4 bases, with 13 bases between. This CDR3 comprises 15 residues. Germline-derived CDR1 and CDR2 are GTSNPN and SVGIG (reference sequence). The CDR3 reads CAWSEGAEINEKLFF. CDR3 coding DNA: TGTGCCTGGAGTGAAGGGGCGGAAATTAATGAAAAACTGTTTTTT.

V and J are TRBV5-6 and TRBJ1-2; the D gene is possibly TRBD1 (6 bases). Germline assignment: CDR1 SGHDT and CDR2 YYEEEE. Trimming took off 5 bases at V and 4 bases at J, with 12 bases between the two ends. This CDR3 contains 13 residues. CDR3 loop: CASRPDRRYGYTF. CDR3 sequence (DNA): TGTGCCAGCAGACCCGACAGGCGCTATGGCTACACCTTC. The variable domain in full, completed from reference TRBV5-6 and TRBJ1-2, reads DAGVTQSPTHLIKTRGQQVTLRCSPKSGHDTVSWYQQALGQGPQFIFQYYEEEERQRGNFPDRFSGHQFPNYSSELNVNALLLGDSALYLCASRPDRRYGYTFGSGTRLTVV.

The chain is built from TRBV27 and TRBJ1-6, with D possibly TRBD1 on 5 matching bases. Germline V gives CDR1 MNHEY, CDR2 SMNVEV (reference sequence). The CDR3 has 14 residues. The ends were cut back, 4 bases at V and 7 bases at J, with 11 bases in the middle. CDR3 sequence: CASSYQGGNSPLHF. DNA of the CDR3: TGTGCCAGCAGTTATCAGGGTGGGAATTCACCCCTCCACTTT.

This clone has just a few counts. The chain uses TRBV25-1 and TRBJ1-1; D is undetermined. Germline loops: CDR1 MGHDK, CDR2 SYGVNS. This CDR3 is 12 amino acids long. V lost 6 bases and J lost 0, with 5 bases in between. The CDR3 nucleotides read TGTGCCAGCAGACGGTTGAACACTGAAGCTTTCTTT. This encodes CASRRLNTEAFF.

This clone appeared a few times. CDR3 bases: TGTGCCAGCGCGGGCGGGGCTTATGGCTACACCTTC. Its translation is CASAGGAYGYTF. The rearrangement uses TRBV5-6 and TRBJ1-2; a weak D match, TRBD1 (5 bases). Deletions cut 7 bases from V and 5 bases from J, with 12 bases between. Germline V gives CDR1 SGHDT, CDR2 YYEEEE. CDR3 length: 12 residues.

V usage is TRBV15 and J usage is TRBJ1-2; 8 bases match TRBD1. CDR1 and CDR2 (germline): LNHNV, YYDKDF (reference sequence). CDR3 length equals 15 residues. The junction had 5 bases not matched to a gene; V was cut back by 0 bases and J by 5 bases. The CDR3 loop is CATSRDKQGVYGYTF. The CDR3 coding sequence is TGTGCCACCAGCAGAGATAAACAGGGGGTGTATGGCTACACCTTC.